Listed here is a single TCR beta chain. The data originate from a study of blood T cell repertoires in COVID-19. About the research overall: COVID-19 samples from acute and convalescent phases originated in the United States, Italy and Spain. Sources were T cells, B-cell-depleted T cells, or PBMCs; the material itself was cDNA or gDNA.

How the authors handled the data: Amplification of reference gene primers was used by the study to estimate nucleated cell counts. Generated by immunoSEQ multiplex PCR, the TCRdb table keeps only in-frame clones and is missing some. That table supplies the V and J calls and clone size; D and trimming were determined from the DNA. In the table there are over 200,000 clones, roughly 84% of which are singletons. Germline V CDR1 and CDR2: LNHDA, SQIVND (reference sequence). V gave up 5 bases and J gave up 7 bases; unmatched junction bases: 3. The CDR3 is 14 residues long. The chain recombines TRBV19 with TRBJ2-1; 12 nucleotides agree with TRBD2. Sequencing input: peripheral blood. The receptor was derived from a woman older than 75 with active or convalescent COVID-19. The CDR3 is CASSVTSGSNEQFF. The CDR3 DNA reads TGTGCCAGTAGTGTGACTAGCGGGAGTAATGAGCAGTTCTTC.